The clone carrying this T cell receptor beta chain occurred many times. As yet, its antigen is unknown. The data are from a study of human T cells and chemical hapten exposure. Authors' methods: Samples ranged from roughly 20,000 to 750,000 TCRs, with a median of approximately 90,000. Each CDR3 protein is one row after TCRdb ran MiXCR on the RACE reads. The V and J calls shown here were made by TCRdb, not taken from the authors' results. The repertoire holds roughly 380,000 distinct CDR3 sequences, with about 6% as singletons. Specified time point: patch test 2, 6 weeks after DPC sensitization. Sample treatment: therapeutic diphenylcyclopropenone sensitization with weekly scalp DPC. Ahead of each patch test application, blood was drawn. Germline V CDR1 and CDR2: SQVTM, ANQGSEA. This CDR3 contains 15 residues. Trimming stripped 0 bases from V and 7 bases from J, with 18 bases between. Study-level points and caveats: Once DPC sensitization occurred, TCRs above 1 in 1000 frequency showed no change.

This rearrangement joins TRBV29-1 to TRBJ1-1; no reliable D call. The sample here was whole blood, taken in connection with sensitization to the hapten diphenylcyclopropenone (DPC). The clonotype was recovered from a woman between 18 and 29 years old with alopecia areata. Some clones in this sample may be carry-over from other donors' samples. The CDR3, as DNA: TGCAGCGTTGAAGATTGGGTAGGCAGGCTGGTTGAAGCTTTCTTT. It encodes CSVEDWVGRLVEAFF.